Following are 2 T cell receptor beta chains from one sample sequenced in a study of OX40 agonist ivuxolimab in advanced cancers. Repertoires were generated with immunoSEQ multiplex PCR, while TCRdb's copy carries only in-frame clones and drops some. The sample has some 60,000 clones, approximately 82% seen once. Sequencing used CD4+ or CD8+ T cells sorted from blood, obtained in a trial of the OX40 agonist ivuxolimab. These receptors were obtained from an adult with an advanced solid tumor such as melanoma, head and neck, liver or kidney cancer.

V is TRBV29-1 and J is TRBJ2-7; 9 bases are shared with TRBD1. This CDR3 has 13 amino acids. Germline values: CDR1 SQVTM, CDR2 ANQGSEA. V shed 6 bases, J shed 5 bases, and the junction held 8 bases outside the gene matches. The CDR3 here is CSVRTGDFNEQYF. The DNA of the CDR3 is TGCAGCGTGCGGACAGGGGACTTTAACGAGCAGTACTTC.

The V and J genes are TRBV5-1 and TRBJ2-7; 11 nucleotides match TRBD1. Germline assignment: CDR1 SGHRS and CDR2 YFSETQ. The CDR3 runs to 14 residues. Unmatched junction bases numbered 8, after V lost 5 bases and J lost 7 bases. The CDR3 protein is CASSFGQGASEQYF. Here the CDR3 DNA reads TGCGCCAGCAGTTTTGGACAGGGGGCGTCGGAGCAGTACTTC.